What follows are 31 T cell receptor beta chains derived from one specimen sequenced in a study of blood T cell repertoires in COVID-19. Produced via immunoSEQ multiplex PCR; TCRdb's table is partial and in-frame only. The data contain over 110,000 clones, 81% of them singletons. The sample taken for sequencing was peripheral blood. The receptors derive from a human donor in a cohort sampled during active COVID-19.

The genes are TRBV29-1 and TRBJ2-1; 9 nucleotides align to TRBD1. CDR3 length: 16 amino acids. J gave up 10 bases and V 1 base, and 14 bases lay outside the gene matches. CDR1 SQVTM and CDR2 ANQGSEA come from the germline V gene. The CDR3 sequence is CSVEVRTGDRQWEQFF. In DNA form, the CDR3 reads TGCAGCGTTGAAGTTAGGACAGGGGATCGGCAATGGGAGCAGTTCTTC.

This clone came up once. The rearrangement joins TRBV5-1 to TRBJ2-7; 8 bases line up with TRBD2. Germline V gene data show CDR1 as SGHRS and CDR2 as YFSETQ. The CDR3 loop spans 14 amino acids. The trim removed 2 bases at V and 7 bases at J, leaving 8 bases unmatched. CDR3 loop: CASSFGSGMGEQYF. The CDR3 coding sequence is TGCGCCAGCAGCTTCGGTAGCGGGATGGGGGAGCAGTACTTC.

The chain couples TRBV7-2 to TRBJ1-4; TRBD1 aligns across 9 bases. The trim removed 6 bases at V and 7 bases at J, leaving 9 bases unmatched. CDR3 length: 15 residues. Germline loops: CDR1 SGHTA, CDR2 FQGNSA. CDR3 region: CASRAPGTGLEKLFF. In DNA, the CDR3 is TGTGCCAGCAGGGCCCCCGGGACAGGGCTTGAAAAACTGTTTTTT.

The V and J genes are TRBV5-6 and TRBJ2-7, with a possible D match to TRBD1 (7 bases). The germline gives CDR1 SGHDT, CDR2 YYEEEE. This CDR3 is 12 amino acids long. Trimming removed 7 bases at V and 9 bases at J, with 17 bases between. CDR3 sequence reads: CASSTRGVVQYF. In DNA, the CDR3 is TGTGCCAGCTCTACCAGGGGGGTGGTGCAGTACTTC.

This clone was counted between two and nine times. The V call is TRBV6-2 or TRBV6-3, the J call TRBJ2-7; D perhaps matches TRBD2 (6 bases). Trimming took 3 bases from V and 6 from J, leaving 15 bases between them. CDR1 is MNHEY and CDR2 is SVGEGT in the germline V gene. The CDR3 loop spans 14 amino acids. CDR3 loop: CASSYYGSAGEQYF. CDR3 bases: TGTGCCAGCAGTTATTACGGGAGTGCGGGCGAGCAGTACTTC.

The V and J genes are TRBV7-2 and TRBJ2-7; 10 bases match TRBD2. Losses at the gene ends were 1 base for V and 7 bases for J; bases not matched to a gene: 4. Germline CDR1 reads SGHTA; CDR2 reads FQGNSA. The CDR3 covers 14 residues. In DNA form, the CDR3 reads TGTGCCAGCAGCTTAGGGGCTAGCGGGAGTGAGCAGTACTTC. As protein: CASSLGASGSEQYF.

In regard to this clone: The same CDR3 can be traced to other DNA sequences in this sample. The V call is TRBV6-1, the J call TRBJ2-7; TRBD2 is a possible D gene (6 bases). The CDR3 has 14 residues. Germline values: CDR1 MNHNS, CDR2 SASEGT. With 3 bases removed from V and 3 bases from J, the gap between germline ends came to 12 bases. CDR3 sequence reads: CASSEGGTVYEQYF. CDR3 nucleotide sequence: TGTGCCAGCAGTGAGGGCGGGACTGTCTACGAGCAGTACTTC.

The V call is TRBV24-1, the J call TRBJ2-2, with D tentatively TRBD1 (6 bases). Germline V lookup: CDR1 KGHDR, CDR2 SFDVKD. V lost 4 bases, J lost 6 bases, and 8 bases lay in between. The CDR3 runs to 13 residues. The CDR3 DNA reads TGTGCCACCAGTGAGCGGACAGCCGGGGAGCTGTTTTTT. This translates into CATSERTAGELFF.

This chain joins TRBV7-7 and TRBJ1-5; 8 nucleotides line up with TRBD1. CDR1 and CDR2 (germline): SSHAT, FNYEAQ (reference sequence). After removal of 5 bases from V and 2 bases from J, the junction contained 14 bases not matched to a gene. This CDR3 spans 18 amino acids. In nucleotides, the CDR3 is TGTGCCAGCAGCCCGCCTGCCGGGACAGGTCTTGGCAATCAGCCCCAGCATTTT. This encodes CASSPPAGTGLGNQPQHF.

The V call is TRBV2, the J call TRBJ2-1; 9 bases align to TRBD1. The CDR3 loop spans 12 amino acids. V was clipped by 7 bases and J by 14 bases; unmatched bases: 9. The germline V gene encodes CDR1 SNHLY and CDR2 FYNNEI. The CDR3 here is CASMERDRVKFF. For the CDR3, the DNA is TGTGCCAGCATGGAGCGGGACAGGGTAAAGTTCTTC.

This clone occurred a few times. CDR3 nucleotides: TGTGCCAGCAGCTCCTTATTACAGGTTCGCACTGAAGCTTTCTTT. It translates to CASSSLLQVRTEAFF. The chain couples TRBV7-3 to TRBJ1-1; D possibly corresponds to TRBD1 (5 bases). The CDR3 is made up of 15 amino acids. V was pared by 4 bases and J by 4 bases, with 16 bases between. Germline V gene data show CDR1 as SGHTA and CDR2 as FQGTGA.

J is TRBJ1-5 and V is TRBV21-1. TRBV21-1 counts as a pseudogene. CDR3 length: 15 amino acids. The CDR3, as DNA: TGTGCCAGCAGCAAAGTATCCTATAGCAATCAGCCCCAGCATTTT. Protein: CASSKVSYSNQPQHF.

V is TRBV27 and J is TRBJ2-7; the match to TRBD2 covers 7 bases. The CDR3 extends over 14 amino acids. Trimming took 6 bases from V and 2 from J; bases not matched to a gene: 7. Germline-derived CDR1 and CDR2 are MNHEY and SMNVEV (reference sequence). CDR3 sequence (DNA): TGTGCCAGCAGCTGGAGCGGGACCCCCTACGAGCAGTACTTC. It translates to CASSWSGTPYEQYF.

This rearrangement joins TRBV9 to TRBJ2-2; 10 bases agree with TRBD2. Germline trimming cut 2 bases from V and 3 bases from J; bases unmatched to any gene: 4. From germline, CDR1 is SGDLS and CDR2 YYNGEE. CDR3 size: 16 residues. This chain's CDR3 is CASSVLAGEYTGELFF. The CDR3 DNA sequence: TGTGCCAGCAGCGTCCTAGCGGGAGAGTACACCGGGGAGCTGTTTTTT.

The CDR3 DNA reads TGTGCCAGCAGCGCCCGGGGACAGCTGAGTTACAATGAGCAGTTCTTC. This encodes CASSARGQLSYNEQFF. The chain recombines TRBV7-2 with TRBJ2-1, with 7 bases that match TRBD1. Germline loops: CDR1 SGHTA, CDR2 FQGNSA. The CDR3 extends over 16 amino acids. The ends lost 5 bases at V and 4 bases at J; junction bases unmatched: 11.

This rearrangement joins TRBV11-2 to TRBJ1-2, with a tentative D call TRBD1 (6 bases). This CDR3 region has 14 residues. V gave up 4 bases and J gave up 3 bases, with 12 bases separating them. Looked up from germline, CDR1 is SGHAT and CDR2 is FQNNGV. The CDR3 nucleotides read TGTGCCAGCAGCTCGAACAGGGCTGACTATGGCTACACCTTC. Residues: CASSSNRADYGYTF.

V and J are TRBV7-9 and TRBJ1-4; 7 bases map to TRBD1. V lost 1 base, J lost 8 bases, and 7 bases stayed unmatched. Looked up from germline, CDR1 is SEHNR and CDR2 is FQNEAQ (reference sequence). The CDR3 sequence is 15 residues long. CDR3 amino acids: CASSLGDRDAEKLFF. CDR3 bases: TGTGCCAGCAGCTTAGGCGACAGGGACGCCGAAAAACTGTTTTTT.

The CDR3 nucleotides read TGTGCCAGCAGTCGCGCAGGGGATTATGGCTACACCTTC. This codes for CASSRAGDYGYTF. The chain joins TRBV25-1 to TRBJ1-2, with D perhaps TRBD1 (6 bases). Germline V gene data show CDR1 as MGHDK and CDR2 as SYGVNS. Trimming removed 5 bases from V and 5 bases from J, with 12 bases in between. The CDR3 is 13 amino acids.

The chain combines TRBV5-4 with TRBJ1-2; maybe TRBD1 (6 bases). The length of the CDR3 is 16 residues. The V end was cut by 0 bases, the J end by 3 bases, with 15 bases between. Per germline, CDR1 SGHNT and CDR2 YYREEE (reference sequence). The CDR3 reads CASSLDPRGADYGYTF. The DNA of the CDR3 is TGTGCCAGCAGCTTGGACCCTCGGGGGGCGGACTATGGCTACACCTTC.

The chain links TRBV5-1 to TRBJ2-7; maybe TRBD2 (6 bases). The CDR3 consists of 13 residues. The germline gives CDR1 SGHRS, CDR2 YFSETQ. Deletions cut 4 bases from V and 4 bases from J, with 12 bases between. CDR3 residues: CASSREVTYEQYF. The DNA of the CDR3 is TGCGCCAGCAGCAGGGAGGTAACGTACGAGCAGTACTTC.

The chain links TRBV6-1 to TRBJ2-2, with TRBD1 matching over 9 bases. After removal of 0 bases from V and 3 bases from J, the junction contained 2 bases not matched to a gene. This CDR3 contains 16 residues. Germline V gene sequence: CDR1 MNHNS, CDR2 SASEGT. Here the CDR3 DNA reads TGTGCCAGCAGTGAAGCCCGGACAGGGGACACCGGGGAGCTGTTTTTT. Encoded protein: CASSEARTGDTGELFF.

V and J are TRBV7-2 and TRBJ1-5, with TRBD1 identical over 8 bases. This CDR3 spans 16 amino acids. Germline lookup yields CDR1 SGHTA and CDR2 FQGNSA. V shed 5 bases, J shed 3 bases, and the junction held 9 bases outside the gene matches. The CDR3 here is CASSPMQGADNQPQHF. CDR3 nucleotide sequence: TGTGCCAGCAGCCCGATGCAGGGGGCGGACAATCAGCCCCAGCATTTT.

The genes are TRBV28 and TRBJ2-1; 9 bases match TRBD2. Trimming took 6 bases from V and 6 from J; bases not matched to a gene: 9. The CDR3 has 15 residues. Per germline, CDR1 MDHEN and CDR2 SYDVKM. The CDR3 nucleotides are TGTGCCAGCAGATGGGGACTAGCAATCGGCAATGAGCAGTTCTTC. It translates to CASRWGLAIGNEQFF.

This clone was seen more than once but under ten times. This rearrangement joins TRBV12-2 to TRBJ1-1. TRBV12-2 is classified as a pseudogene. CDR3 length: 12 amino acids. Here the CDR3 reads CASRFRDTEAFF. DNA for the CDR3: TGTGCAAGTCGCTTCCGGGACACTGAAGCTTTCTTT.

This sequence joins TRBV10-2 and TRBJ2-7; D is ambiguous. CDR3 length: 12 amino acids. The V end was cut by 0 bases, the J end by 6 bases, with 6 bases between. CDR1 and CDR2 from the germline V gene are WSHSY and SAAADI. The CDR3 sequence is CASSESTGEQYF. CDR3 coding DNA: TGCGCCAGCAGTGAGTCGACTGGCGAGCAGTACTTC.

V and J are TRBV6-2 or TRBV6-3 and TRBJ1-2; 7 nucleotides match TRBD1. The CDR3 is 13 amino acids. J was trimmed by 3 bases and V by 6 bases; bases with no gene match: 4. Germline V gene data show CDR1 as MNHEY and CDR2 as SVGEGT. The CDR3 loop reads CASSWGQYYGYTF. In DNA, the CDR3 is TGTGCCAGCAGCTGGGGACAGTACTATGGCTACACCTTC.

V gene TRBV10-1 combines with J gene TRBJ2-1; D is unresolved. Germline CDR1 reads WNHNN; CDR2 reads SYGVQD (reference sequence). This CDR3 is 18 amino acids long. Trimming pared 2 bases from V and 4 bases from J, leaving 21 bases between. CDR3 residues: CASSERSADNPSYNEQFF. The DNA for the CDR3 is TGCGCCAGCAGTGAGAGGTCGGCCGACAATCCCTCTTACAATGAGCAGTTCTTC.

This chain joins TRBV7-2 and TRBJ1-1, with a tentative D call TRBD1 (6 bases). There are 16 residues in the CDR3. Trimming took 5 bases from V and 1 from J, leaving 17 bases between them. The germline gives CDR1 SGHTA, CDR2 FQGNSA. CDR3 nucleotides: TGTGCCAGCAGCCCCCGCAGGGGAGGGCGGAACACTGAAGCTTTCTTT. Its protein is CASSPRRGGRNTEAFF.

The rearrangement joins TRBV27 to TRBJ2-7, with 7 bases matching TRBD1. The CDR3 totals 15 residues. Germline V lookup: CDR1 MNHEY, CDR2 SMNVEV (reference sequence). Trimming at V came to 5 bases and at J to 2 bases, leaving 9 bases not matched to a gene. CDR3 loop: CASSPRPDRTYEQYF. Written as DNA, the CDR3 is TGTGCCAGCAGTCCCCGCCCGGACAGGACCTACGAGCAGTACTTC.

The rearrangement joins TRBV7-7 to TRBJ2-1; possible D gene TRBD2, 6 bases. This CDR3 comprises 15 residues. CDR1 SSHAT and CDR2 FNYEAQ come from the germline V gene (reference sequence). Trimming shortened V by 5 bases and J by 5 bases, and 16 bases separated the two germline ends. CDR3 in amino acids: CASSPGLAGNNEQFF. The CDR3 nucleotides read TGTGCCAGCAGCCCGGGGCTTGCGGGAAACAATGAGCAGTTCTTC.

This chain connects TRBV27 to TRBJ2-5; 15 nucleotides agree with TRBD2. This CDR3 region has 18 residues. Trimming took 3 bases from V and 0 from J; bases not matched to a gene: 5. The germline V gene has CDR1 MNHEY and CDR2 SMNVEV (reference sequence). The CDR3 bases are TGTGCCAGCAGTTTGGCGGGACTAGCGGGAGGCGACCAAGAGACCCAGTACTTC. Translated, it gives CASSLAGLAGGDQETQYF.